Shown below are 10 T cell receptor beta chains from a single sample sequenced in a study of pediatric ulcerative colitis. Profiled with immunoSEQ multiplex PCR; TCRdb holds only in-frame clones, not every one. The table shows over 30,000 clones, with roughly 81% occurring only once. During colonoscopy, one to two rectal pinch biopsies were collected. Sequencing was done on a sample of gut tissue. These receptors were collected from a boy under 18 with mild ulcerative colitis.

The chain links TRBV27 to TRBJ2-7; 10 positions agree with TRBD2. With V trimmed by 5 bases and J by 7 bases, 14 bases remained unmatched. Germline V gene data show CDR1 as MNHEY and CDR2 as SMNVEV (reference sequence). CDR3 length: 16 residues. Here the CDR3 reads CASSPRGSSGGPEQYF. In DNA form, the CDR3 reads TGTGCCAGCAGTCCACGCGGGAGTAGCGGGGGGCCTGAGCAGTACTTC.

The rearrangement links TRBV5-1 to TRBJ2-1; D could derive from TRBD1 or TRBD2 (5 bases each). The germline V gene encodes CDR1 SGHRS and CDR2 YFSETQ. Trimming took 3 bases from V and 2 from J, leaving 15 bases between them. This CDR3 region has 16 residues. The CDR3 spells CASSSGPRAPYNEQFF. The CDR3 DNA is TGCGCCAGCAGCTCGGGACCTAGAGCCCCCTACAATGAGCAGTTCTTC. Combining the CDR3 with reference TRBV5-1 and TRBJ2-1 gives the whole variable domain KAGVTQTPRYLIKTRGQQVTLSCSPISGHRSVSWYQQTPGQGLQFLFEYFSETQRNKGNFPGRFSGRQFSNSRSEMNVSTLELGDSALYLCASSSGPRAPYNEQFFGPGTRLTVL.

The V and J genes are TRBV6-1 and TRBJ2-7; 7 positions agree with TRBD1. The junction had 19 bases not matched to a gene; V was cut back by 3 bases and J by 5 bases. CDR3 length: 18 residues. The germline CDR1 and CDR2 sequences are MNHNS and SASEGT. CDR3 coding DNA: TGTGCCAGCAGTGATAGGGCCCCAATGGACAGGATAACGGACGAGCAGTACTTC. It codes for CASSDRAPMDRITDEQYF.

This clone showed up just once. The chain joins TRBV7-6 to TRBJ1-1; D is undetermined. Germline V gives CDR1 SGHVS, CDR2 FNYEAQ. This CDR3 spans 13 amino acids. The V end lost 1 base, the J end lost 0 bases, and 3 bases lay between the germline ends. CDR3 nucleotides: TGTGCCAGCAGCTTAGAATTGAACACTGAAGCTTTCTTT. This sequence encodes CASSLELNTEAFF. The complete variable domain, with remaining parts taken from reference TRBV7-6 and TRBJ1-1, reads GAGVSQSPRYKVTKRGQDVALRCDPISGHVSLYWYRQALGQGPEFLTYFNYEAQQDKSGLPNDRFSAERPEGSISTLTIQRTEQRDSAMYRCASSLELNTEAFFGQGTRLTVV.

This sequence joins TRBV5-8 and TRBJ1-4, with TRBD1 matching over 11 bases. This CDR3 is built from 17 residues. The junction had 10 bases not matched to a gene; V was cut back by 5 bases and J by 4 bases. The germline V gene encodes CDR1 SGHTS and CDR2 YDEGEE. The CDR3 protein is CASSPDRGRMVNEKLFF. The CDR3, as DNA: TGTGCCAGCAGTCCGGACAGGGGGCGCATGGTTAATGAAAAACTGTTTTTT. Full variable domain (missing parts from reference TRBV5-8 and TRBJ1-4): EAGVTQSPTHLIKTRGQQATLRCSPISGHTSVYWYQQALGLGLQFLLWYDEGEERNRGNFPPRFSGRQFPNYSSELNVNALELEDSALYLCASSPDRGRMVNEKLFFGSGTQLSVL.

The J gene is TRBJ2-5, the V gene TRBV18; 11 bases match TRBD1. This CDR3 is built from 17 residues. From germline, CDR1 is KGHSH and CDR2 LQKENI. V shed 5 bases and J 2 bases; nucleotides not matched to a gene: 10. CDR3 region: CASSSRTGGTVQETQYF. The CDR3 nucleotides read TGTGCCAGCTCATCCCGGACAGGGGGCACGGTGCAAGAGACCCAGTACTTC.

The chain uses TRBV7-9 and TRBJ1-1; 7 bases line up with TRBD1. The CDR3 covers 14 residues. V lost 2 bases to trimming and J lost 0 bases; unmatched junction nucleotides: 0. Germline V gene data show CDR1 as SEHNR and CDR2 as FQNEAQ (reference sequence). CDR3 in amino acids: CASSLTGVNTEAFF. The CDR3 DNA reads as TGTGCCAGCAGCTTAACAGGGGTGAACACTGAAGCTTTCTTT. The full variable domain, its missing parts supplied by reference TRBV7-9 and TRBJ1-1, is DTGVSQNPRHKITKRGQNVTFRCDPISEHNRLYWYRQTLGQGPEFLTYFQNEAQLEKSRLLSDRFSAERPKGSFSTLEIQRTEQGDSAMYLCASSLTGVNTEAFFGQGTRLTVV.

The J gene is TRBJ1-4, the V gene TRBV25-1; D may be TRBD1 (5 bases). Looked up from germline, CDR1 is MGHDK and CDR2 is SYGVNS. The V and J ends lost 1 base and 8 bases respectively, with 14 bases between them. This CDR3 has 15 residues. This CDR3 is CASSEWGRPGEKLFF. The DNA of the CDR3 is TGTGCCAGCAGTGAATGGGGCAGGCCGGGAGAAAAACTGTTTTTT.

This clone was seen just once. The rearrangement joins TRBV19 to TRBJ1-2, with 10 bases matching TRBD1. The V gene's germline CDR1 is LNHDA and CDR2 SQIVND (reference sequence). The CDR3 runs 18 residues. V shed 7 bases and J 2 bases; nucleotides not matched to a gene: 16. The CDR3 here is CASTRLSFKTGGNYGYTF. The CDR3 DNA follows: TGTGCCAGTACCCGATTATCCTTTAAGACAGGGGGCAACTATGGCTACACCTTC.

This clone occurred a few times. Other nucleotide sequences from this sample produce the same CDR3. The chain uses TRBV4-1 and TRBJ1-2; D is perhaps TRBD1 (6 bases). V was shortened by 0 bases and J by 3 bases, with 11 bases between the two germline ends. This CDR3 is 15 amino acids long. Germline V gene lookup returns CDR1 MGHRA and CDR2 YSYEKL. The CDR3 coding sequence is TGCGCCAGCAGCCAAGATGGCAGGGGTGACTATGGCTACACCTTC. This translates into CASSQDGRGDYGYTF.